This TCR beta chain was obtained from a study of CD4 and CD8 cells across lung adenocarcinoma regions. This CDR3 is built from 14 residues. V shed 6 bases and J shed 7 bases, with 18 bases lying between them. Germline V gene lookup returns CDR1 MNHNS and CDR2 SASEGT. In TCRdb, the PCR reads were re-called with MiXCR into one record per CDR3 protein. The sample includes approximately 3,700 distinct CDR3 sequences, roughly 50% seen only once; the top ten take 20%. The patients had localized lung adenocarcinoma, a non-small cell subtype. The TCR comes from a female donor with lung adenocarcinoma. The CD4 and CD8 labels of this study may be unreliable. The gene calls are TRBV6-1 and TRBJ1-1; D unresolved. The material sequenced was CD4+ T cells from the margin of a lung tumor. The CDR3 loop is CASSPARNSNEAFF. CDR3 in DNA: TGTGCCAGCAGCCCCGCGAGAAACAGTAATGAAGCTTTCTTT.